This T cell receptor beta chain came from a study of technical replicates of blood from a handful of donors (dated by TCRdb to about 2017). Libraries were constructed by the immunoSEQ multiplex PCR assay. TCRdb carries this immuneACCESS record with in-frame sequences only. Its versions omit some clonotypes, under half of them owing to an unresolved V gene in the studies checked, with the rest unexplained. The sample includes around 80,000 clones, with roughly 98% observed a single time. The ten largest account for around 0.15% of the sample. Concerning this clone: Its cognate antigen has yet to be identified. Base qualities are not recorded, but no much larger clone differs from it by a single base.

V is pruned by 6 bases and J by 1 base, leaving 8 bases of the junction without a gene match. Via the germline V gene, CDR1 is KGHSH and CDR2 LQKENI. From its cysteine to its phenylalanine, the CDR3 spans 16 amino acids. Only CDR3 DNA remains: 48 bases, in frame from the first base. This chain joins TRBV18 to TRBJ1-1, and 10 junction bases match TRBD1. This TCR was recovered from a human donor in good health. The sequencing input was T cells isolated from PBMCs. The DNA sequence is as follows: TGTGCCAGCTCGCCCGGGACAGGGGCGAGGAACACTGAAGCTTTCTTT. Translated, this gives CASSPGTGARNTEAFF.